These 13 T cell receptor beta chains came from one sample sequenced in a study of CD8 T cells in Susac syndrome. RNA was extracted with the RNeasy kit, and a quantity of about 0.45 to 1 ug was reverse transcribed using random hexamers. TCRdb passed the immunoSEQ multiplex PCR reads through MiXCR, listing each CDR3 protein once. Of a few hundred thousand distinct CDR3 sequences in the sample, 95% were seen once. Input material: CD4+ T cells from PBMCs. The origin of the receptors is a human donor with multiple sclerosis.

The genes are TRBV29-1 and TRBJ1-1, with 7 bases fitting TRBD1. V shed 4 bases, J shed 10 bases, and the junction held 9 bases outside the gene matches. CDR1 SQVTM and CDR2 ANQGSEA come from the germline V gene. CDR3 size: 12 residues. Written as DNA, the CDR3 is TGCAGCGTTGTGACAGGGAGCATCCGAGCTTTCTTT. It specifies CSVVTGSIRAFF.

J is TRBJ2-1 and V is TRBV20-1; D ambiguous. Trimming removed 6 bases at V and 3 bases at J, with 18 bases between. The CDR3 spans 15 residues. Germline CDR1 reads DFQATT; CDR2 reads SNEGSKA (reference sequence). CDR3 residues: CSAQYGRNVYNEQFF. CDR3 in DNA: TGCAGTGCACAGTACGGTCGGAACGTCTACAATGAGCAGTTCTTC.

The rearrangement uses TRBV13 and TRBJ2-3; perhaps TRBD2 as D (6 bases). Per germline, CDR1 PRHDT and CDR2 FYEKMQ (reference sequence). Deletions cut 5 bases from V and 0 bases from J, with 24 bases between. The CDR3 covers 19 residues. The CDR3 sequence: CASSQRTIDGRSSTDTQYF. The CDR3 DNA reads TGTGCCAGCAGCCAGAGGACTATCGATGGCCGAAGTAGCACAGATACGCAGTATTTT.

This chain joins TRBV6-1 and TRBJ2-3; 9 positions match TRBD1. Germline V lookup: CDR1 MNHNS, CDR2 SASEGT. This CDR3 is built from 16 residues. The junction had 12 bases not matched to a gene; V was cut back by 7 bases and J by 4 bases. As DNA, the CDR3 is TGTGCCAGCACCCGATTCCGGGACAGGGAATCAGATACGCAGTATTTT. Translating it yields CASTRFRDRESDTQYF.

This chain connects TRBV24-1 to TRBJ1-1, with 10 bases matching TRBD1. Germline assignment: CDR1 KGHDR and CDR2 SFDVKD. The length of the CDR3 is 13 residues. V gave up 9 bases and J gave up 4 bases; unmatched junction bases: 4. The DNA for the CDR3 is TGTGCCACCCGGGACAGGGGTACCACTGAAGCTTTCTTT. It encodes CATRDRGTTEAFF.

The rearrangement links TRBV20-1 to TRBJ1-2; no firm D call. Trimming removed 3 bases at V and 2 bases at J, with 10 bases between. The CDR3 extends over 13 amino acids. Germline values: CDR1 DFQATT, CDR2 SNEGSKA (reference sequence). The CDR3 sequence: CSASGSLNYGYTF. Here the CDR3 DNA reads TGCAGTGCTAGTGGCAGCCTAAACTATGGCTACACCTTC.

This sequence joins TRBV6-5 and TRBJ1-2; D remains unclear. The CDR3 runs 15 residues. The V gene's germline CDR1 is MNHEY and CDR2 SVGAGI. V was trimmed by 2 bases and J by 3 bases, leaving 13 bases between them. The CDR3 region is CASSYSRRADYGYTF. In DNA, the CDR3 is TGTGCCAGCAGTTACAGTAGGAGGGCTGACTATGGCTACACCTTC.

The V call is TRBV20-1, the J call TRBJ1-3; the match to TRBD1 covers 7 bases. J lost 2 bases, V lost 2 bases, and 3 bases had no gene match. This CDR3 has 14 residues. Germline-derived CDR1 and CDR2 are DFQATT and SNEGSKA (reference sequence). Here the CDR3 DNA reads TGCAGTGCTAGAACCGGGACAGCTGGAAACACCATATATTTT. Amino acids: CSARTGTAGNTIYF.

The chain couples TRBV12-3 or TRBV12-4 to TRBJ2-3; D unclear. The CDR3 is made up of 15 amino acids. V lost 7 bases to trimming and J lost 8 bases, with 22 bases between them. The CDR3: CASTKQTPRSATQYF. CDR3 DNA: TGTGCCAGCACTAAGCAAACACCGAGGAGTGCTACGCAGTATTTT.

This rearrangement joins TRBV3-1 to TRBJ1-1, with a tentative D call TRBD1 (6 bases). The germline V gene has CDR1 LGHDT and CDR2 YNNKEL (reference sequence). The V and J ends lost 3 bases and 0 bases respectively, with 11 bases between them. The CDR3 is made up of 15 amino acids. CDR3 DNA sequence: TGTGCCAGCAGCCAGTGGAGACAGGTGAACACTGAAGCTTTCTTT. Amino acid sequence: CASSQWRQVNTEAFF.

V usage is TRBV20-1 and J usage is TRBJ2-3; D uncertain. The length of the CDR3 is 10 residues. V lost 6 bases to trimming and J lost 7 bases, with 8 bases between them. Germline CDR1 and CDR2: DFQATT and SNEGSKA (reference sequence). This CDR3 is CSASANTQYF. In nucleotides, the CDR3 is TGCAGTGCCTCCGCGAATACGCAGTATTTT.

V and J are TRBV29-1 and TRBJ1-1, with TRBD1 identical over 8 bases. Germline values: CDR1 SQVTM, CDR2 ANQGSEA. V shed 6 bases and J 6 bases; nucleotides not matched to a gene: 6. CDR3 length: 12 amino acids. DNA of the CDR3: TGCAGCGTACAAACAGGGGGGGCTGAAGCTTTCTTT. Protein product: CSVQTGGAEAFF.

The CDR3 nucleotides read TGTGCCTGGCCTACCGGGACCAACATCGCCGGGGAGCTGTTTTTT. It translates to CAWPTGTNIAGELFF. This chain connects TRBV12-3 or TRBV12-4 to TRBJ2-2, with D possibly being TRBD1 or TRBD2 (5 bases each). Deletions cut 11 bases from V and 6 bases from J, with 22 bases between. The CDR3 covers 15 residues.